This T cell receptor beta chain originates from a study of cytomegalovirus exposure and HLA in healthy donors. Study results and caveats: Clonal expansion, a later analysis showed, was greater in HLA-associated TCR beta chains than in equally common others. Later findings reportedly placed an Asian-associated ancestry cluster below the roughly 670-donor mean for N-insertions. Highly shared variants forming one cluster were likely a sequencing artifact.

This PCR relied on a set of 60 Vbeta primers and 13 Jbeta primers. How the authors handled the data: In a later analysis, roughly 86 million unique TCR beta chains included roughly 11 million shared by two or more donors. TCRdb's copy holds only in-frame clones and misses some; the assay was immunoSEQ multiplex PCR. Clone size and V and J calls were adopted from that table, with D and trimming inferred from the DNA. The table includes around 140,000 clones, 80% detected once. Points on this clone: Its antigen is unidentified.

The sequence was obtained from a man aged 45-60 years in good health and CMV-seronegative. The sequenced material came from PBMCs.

CDR3 loop: CASGLGQGEQPQHF. The CDR3 DNA reads TGTGCTAGTGGTTTAGGCCAGGGTGAACAGCCCCAGCATTTT. The chain links TRBV12-5 to TRBJ1-5, with a weak D call TRBD1 (5 bases). V was shortened by 3 bases and J by 7 bases, with 13 bases between the two germline ends. Germline V lookup: CDR1 LGHNT, CDR2 FRNRAP. The CDR3 length is 14 residues. Full variable domain (rest looked up from reference TRBV12-5 and TRBJ1-5): DARVTQTPRHKVTEMGQEVTMRCQPILGHNTVFWYRQTMMQGLELLAYFRNRAPLDDSGMPKDRFSAEMPDATLATLKIQPSEPRDSAVYFCASGLGQGEQPQHFGDGTRLSIL.